This TCR beta chain was observed in a study of blood T cell repertoires in COVID-19. Study-wide context: Spain, Italy and the United States supplied samples that represented acute and convalescent COVID-19.

Study members were between about 18 and 95 years old and lived in 25 or so US regions. The recovered donors of Cohort 3 showed two negative PCRs, clearance, or symptom resolution. This clone has just a few counts. TCRdb keeps only in-frame clones here, not all; method: immunoSEQ multiplex PCR. This sample carries hundreds of thousands of clones, roughly 89% of them seen once, and the ten largest clones take roughly a tenth. J gave up 1 base and V 2 bases, and 2 bases lay outside the gene matches. The CDR3 extends over 14 amino acids. CDR1 and CDR2 (germline): MNHNY, SVGAGI (reference sequence). This TCR derives from a woman in her 50s who had recovered from COVID-19. The V gene is TRBV6-6, the J gene TRBJ2-7; 7 nucleotides agree with TRBD1. Material: PBMCs or T cells enriched from blood (not recorded which). This CDR3 reads CASSYATGSYEQYF. In DNA form, the CDR3 reads TGTGCCAGCAGTTACGCGACAGGGTCCTACGAGCAGTACTTC.